This T cell receptor (beta chain) was recorded in a study of T cell responses to AZD1222 COVID-19 vaccine. General study findings and limits: A reported finding is that nearly half of spike-specific TCRs target unmutated variant regions. White British people made up most donors, females outnumbered males, and clonal diversity was possibly underestimated.

Deletions cut 2 bases from V and 8 bases from J, with 10 bases between. The CDR3 length is 12 residues. Germline V gene lookup returns CDR1 SGHDT and CDR2 YYEEEE. Profiling relied on immunoSEQ multiplex PCR, and the TCRdb table lists in-frame clones only, not all of them. There are 44,000 or so clones in the sample; about four fifths occur only once, and roughly 21% lies in the top ten. As regards this clone: Its antigen is not known.

The source material was peripheral blood, sampled 28 days after the second dose of the MenACWY control vaccine. The V gene is TRBV5-6, the J gene TRBJ1-1, with a tentative D call TRBD1 (5 bases). The TCR originated in an adult who received the MenACWY meningococcal vaccine as a control. CDR3 amino acids: CASSFDSAEAFF. Written as DNA, the CDR3 is TGTGCCAGCAGCTTTGACAGCGCAGAAGCTTTCTTT.